Each of the 8 T cell receptor beta chains below was sequenced from the same sample in a study of circulating CD8 cells and anti-PD-1 response in melanoma. The QIAseq Immune Repertoire TCR panel built the libraries from approximately 15 ng of total RNA. TCRdb passed the reads through MiXCR, listing each CDR3 protein once. Of several hundred distinct CDR3 sequences in the sample, approximately 7% are singletons; the top ten hold over 25%. From live CD3+CD8+TCRalphabeta+ cells, four PD-1 and/or TIGIT subsets were sorted. The sequencing used CD8+ T cells from PBMCs, collected at baseline or after one month of anti-PD-1 therapy (not recorded which). These receptors were taken from a human donor with melanoma.

Sample share makes this clonotype large. V is TRBV2 and J is TRBJ1-5, with D unresolved. The CDR3 extends over 17 amino acids. Germline V CDR1 and CDR2: SNHLY, FYNNEI. V shed 3 bases and J shed 4 bases, with 19 bases lying between them. In DNA form, the CDR3 reads TGTGCCAGCAGTGAGCCTTGGCACCTAGATCCGAATCAGCCCCAGCATTTT. Residues: CASSEPWHLDPNQPQHF.

The table lists this clonotype with a few counts. This sequence joins TRBV9 and TRBJ1-1, with D hard to call. Trimming cost V 4 bases and J 3 bases, with 13 bases left between them. The V gene's germline CDR1 is SGDLS and CDR2 YYNGEE. The CDR3 spans 14 residues. In DNA form, the CDR3 reads TGTGCCAGCAGCTCCGGTCGCTTTGACACTGAAGCTTTCTTT. This codes for CASSSGRFDTEAFF.

This clonotype is large in the sample. This chain uses TRBV19 with TRBJ2-2; no clear D. The CDR3 consists of 12 residues. V lost 7 bases and J lost 7, with 10 bases in between. Germline lookup yields CDR1 LNHDA and CDR2 SQIVND (reference sequence). CDR3 in amino acids: CASKTGVGELFF. CDR3 bases: TGTGCCAGTAAAACCGGCGTCGGGGAGCTGTTTTTT.

This chain links TRBV19 with TRBJ1-2; D perhaps matches TRBD1 (5 bases). Trimming pared 7 bases from V and 3 bases from J, leaving 12 bases between. The CDR3 covers 13 residues. Per germline, CDR1 LNHDA and CDR2 SQIVND (reference sequence). The CDR3 DNA is TGTGCCAGTAAGGGCAGGGAGGACTATGGCTACACCTTC. Protein sequence: CASKGREDYGYTF.

This clonotype is categorized as large (0.1 to 1%). The V gene is TRBV7-2, the J gene TRBJ2-3; 14 positions match TRBD2. The length of the CDR3 is 18 residues. Germline trimming cut 5 bases from V and 3 bases from J; bases unmatched to any gene: 10. Looked up from germline, CDR1 is SGHTA and CDR2 is FQGNSA. In DNA, the CDR3 is TGTGCCAGCAGCCCCGGACTAGCGGGGGGCCCAAGGACAGATACGCAGTATTTT. This encodes CASSPGLAGGPRTDTQYF.

This clonotype is classed as large. The chain is built from TRBV2 and TRBJ1-1; 8 nucleotides match TRBD1. Germline CDR1 SNHLY, CDR2 FYNNEI. The ends lost 6 bases at V and 3 bases at J; junction bases unmatched: 6. This CDR3 contains 14 residues. CDR3 DNA: TGTGCCAGCAGAGCAGGGGGCGCGCACACTGAAGCTTTCTTT. Its translation is CASRAGGAHTEAFF.

This clonotype came up a few times. The V gene is TRBV2, the J gene TRBJ2-3; D assignment may be TRBD1 or TRBD2 (5 bases each). The CDR3 has 12 residues. The V gene's germline CDR1 is SNHLY and CDR2 FYNNEI. V was cut by 7 bases and J by 14 bases, with 19 bases left in between. CDR3 sequence: CASKTWGPWTYF. CDR3 nucleotide sequence: TGTGCCAGCAAGACCTGGGGACCCTGGACGTATTTT.

In its sample, this clonotype ranks as large. The J gene is TRBJ2-5, the V gene TRBV9; D uncertain. CDR1 SGDLS and CDR2 YYNGEE come from the germline V gene. The V and J ends lost 3 bases and 1 base respectively, with 10 bases between them. The CDR3 spans 14 residues. The CDR3 DNA follows: TGTGCCAGCAGCGAGCCGGATACCCAAGAGACCCAGTACTTC. This gives the protein CASSEPDTQETQYF.